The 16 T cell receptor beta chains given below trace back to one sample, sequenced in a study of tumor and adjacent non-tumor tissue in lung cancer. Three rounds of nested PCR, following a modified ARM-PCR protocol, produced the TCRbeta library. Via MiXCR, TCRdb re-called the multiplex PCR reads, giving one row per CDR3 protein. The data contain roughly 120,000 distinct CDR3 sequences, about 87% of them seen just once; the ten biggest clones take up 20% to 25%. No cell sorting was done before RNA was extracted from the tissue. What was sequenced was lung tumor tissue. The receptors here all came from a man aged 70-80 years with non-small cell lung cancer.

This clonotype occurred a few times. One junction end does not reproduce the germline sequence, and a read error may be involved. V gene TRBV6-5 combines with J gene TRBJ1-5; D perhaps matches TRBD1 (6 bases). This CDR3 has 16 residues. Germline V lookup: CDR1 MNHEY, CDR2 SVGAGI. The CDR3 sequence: CASSTRMGATGQPKHF. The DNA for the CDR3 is TGTGCCAGCAGTACCCGGATGGGGGCAACGGGTCAGCCCAAGCATTTT.

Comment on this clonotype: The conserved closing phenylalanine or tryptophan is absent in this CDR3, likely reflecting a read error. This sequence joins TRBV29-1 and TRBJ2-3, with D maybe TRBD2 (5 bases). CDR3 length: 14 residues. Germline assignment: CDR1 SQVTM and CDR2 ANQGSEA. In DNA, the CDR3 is TGCAGAGCTGAGGGTATTGGGAGCACAGATACGCAGTATTTG. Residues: CRAEGIGSTDTQYL.

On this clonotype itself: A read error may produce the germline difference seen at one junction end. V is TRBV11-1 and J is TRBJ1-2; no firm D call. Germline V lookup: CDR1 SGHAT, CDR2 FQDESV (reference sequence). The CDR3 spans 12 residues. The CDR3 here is CPSSSYRYGHTF. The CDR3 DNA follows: TGTCCCAGCAGCTCATACAGATATGGTCACACCTTC.

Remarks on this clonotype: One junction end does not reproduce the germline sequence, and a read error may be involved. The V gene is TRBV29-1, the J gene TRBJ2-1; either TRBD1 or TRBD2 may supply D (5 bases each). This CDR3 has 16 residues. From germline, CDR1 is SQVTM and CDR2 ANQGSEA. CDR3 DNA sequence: TGCAGCGTTCAACTCTATGATAACGGGGTGGACAATGAGCAATTCTTC. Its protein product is CSVQLYDNGVDNEQFF.

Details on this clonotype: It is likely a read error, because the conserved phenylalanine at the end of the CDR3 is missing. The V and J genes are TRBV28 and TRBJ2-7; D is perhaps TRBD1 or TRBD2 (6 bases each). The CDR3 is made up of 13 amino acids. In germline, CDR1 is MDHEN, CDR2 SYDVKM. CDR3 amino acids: CARSSPGAREQYS. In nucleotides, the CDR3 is TGTGCCAGAAGTTCGCCGGGGGCGAGGGAGCAGTACTCC.

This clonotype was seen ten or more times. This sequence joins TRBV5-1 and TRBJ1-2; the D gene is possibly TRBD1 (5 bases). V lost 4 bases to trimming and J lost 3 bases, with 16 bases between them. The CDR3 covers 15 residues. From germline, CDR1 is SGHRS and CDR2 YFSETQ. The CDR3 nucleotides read TGCGCCAGCAGCATCTTAGGGGTTAGCTACTATGGCTACACCTTC. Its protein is CASSILGVSYYGYTF.

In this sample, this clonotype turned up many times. CDR3 in DNA: TGCGCCAGCAGCCTGGGGACGGCCCCAGATACGCAGTATTTT. Its translation: CASSLGTAPDTQYF. This chain joins TRBV5-1 and TRBJ2-3; the D call may be TRBD1 or TRBD2 (5 bases each). This CDR3 contains 14 residues. The V end was cut by 4 bases, the J end by 4 bases, with 13 bases between. Germline V CDR1 and CDR2: SGHRS, YFSETQ.

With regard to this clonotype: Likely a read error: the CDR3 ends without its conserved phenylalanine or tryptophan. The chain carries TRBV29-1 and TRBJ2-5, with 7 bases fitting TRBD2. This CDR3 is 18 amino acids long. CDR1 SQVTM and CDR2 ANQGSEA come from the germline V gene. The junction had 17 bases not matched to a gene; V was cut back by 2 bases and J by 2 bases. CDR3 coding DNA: TGCAGCGTTGAATTCTATTGGACTAGTGGTGGGAAACAAGAGACCCAGTACCTC. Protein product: CSVEFYWTSGGKQETQYL.

The CDR3 here is CASSRTTGRTYEQYF. The CDR3 coding sequence is TGTGCCAGCAGCAGGACTACTGGGAGAACCTACGAGCAGTACTTC. This chain joins TRBV12-3 or TRBV12-4 and TRBJ2-7; D possibly corresponds to TRBD2 (6 bases). Trimming took 6 bases from V and 2 from J, leaving 17 bases between them. This CDR3 contains 15 residues.

CDR3: CAISPGKGYEQYF. CDR3 sequence (DNA): TGTGCCATCAGTCCCGGAAAGGGCTACGAGCAGTACTTC. The rearrangement links TRBV5-5 to TRBJ2-7; no reliable D call. The CDR3 covers 13 residues. V was pared by 9 bases and J by 3 bases, with 16 bases between. Per the germline V gene, CDR1 is SGHKS and CDR2 is YYEKEE (reference sequence).

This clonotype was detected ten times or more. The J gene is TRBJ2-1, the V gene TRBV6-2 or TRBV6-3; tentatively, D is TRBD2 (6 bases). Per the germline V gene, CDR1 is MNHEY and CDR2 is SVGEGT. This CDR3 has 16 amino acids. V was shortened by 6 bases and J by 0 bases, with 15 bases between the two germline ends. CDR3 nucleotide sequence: TGTGCCAGCAGCACGCACGGGAGCCGCTCCTACAATGAGCAGTTCTTC. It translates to CASSTHGSRSYNEQFF.

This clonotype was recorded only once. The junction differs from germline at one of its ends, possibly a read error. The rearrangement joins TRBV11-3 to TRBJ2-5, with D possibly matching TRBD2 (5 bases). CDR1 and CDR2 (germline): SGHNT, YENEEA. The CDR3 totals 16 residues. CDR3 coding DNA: TGTGCCAGCAACCCCACCGGGGTATTATCGAATGAGACCCAGTGCTTC. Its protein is CASNPTGVLSNETQCF. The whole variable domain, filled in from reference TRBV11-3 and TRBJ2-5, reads EAGVVQSPRYKIIEKKQPVAFWCNPISGHNTLYWYLQNLGQGPELLIRYENEEAVDDSQLPKDRFSAERLKGVDSTLKIQPAELGDSAVYLCASNPTGVLSNETQCFGPGTRLLVL.

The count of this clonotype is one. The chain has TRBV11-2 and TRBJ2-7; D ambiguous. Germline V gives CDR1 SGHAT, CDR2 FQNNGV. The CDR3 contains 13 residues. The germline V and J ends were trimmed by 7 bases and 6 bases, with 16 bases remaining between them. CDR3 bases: TGTGCCAGCACCCGGTGGACCGAGCGCGAGCAGTACTTC. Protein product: CASTRWTEREQYF.

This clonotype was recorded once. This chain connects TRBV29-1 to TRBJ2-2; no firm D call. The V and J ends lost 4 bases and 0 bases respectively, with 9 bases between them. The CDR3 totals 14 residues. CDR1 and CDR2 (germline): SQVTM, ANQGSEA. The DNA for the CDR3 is TGCAGCGTTGGTGCAGGCACGAACACCGGGGAGCTGTTTTTT. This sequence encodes CSVGAGTNTGELFF.

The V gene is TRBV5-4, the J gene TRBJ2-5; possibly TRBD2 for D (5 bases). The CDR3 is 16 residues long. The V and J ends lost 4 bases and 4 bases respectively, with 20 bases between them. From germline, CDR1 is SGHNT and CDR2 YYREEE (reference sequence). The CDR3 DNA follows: TGTGCCAGCAGCCTTCTCATGGGGATAACTAGAGAGACCCAGTACTTC. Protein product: CASSLLMGITRETQYF. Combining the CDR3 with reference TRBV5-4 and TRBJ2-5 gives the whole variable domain ETGVTQSPTHLIKTRGQQVTLRCSSQSGHNTVSWYQQALGQGPQFIFQYYREEENGRGNFPPRFSGLQFPNYSSELNVNALELDDSALYLCASSLLMGITRETQYFGPGTRLLVL.

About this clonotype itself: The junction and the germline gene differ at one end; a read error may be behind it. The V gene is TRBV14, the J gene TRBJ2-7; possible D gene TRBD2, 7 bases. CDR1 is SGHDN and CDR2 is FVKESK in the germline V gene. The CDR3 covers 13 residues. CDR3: CTSSQVRGGEQYF. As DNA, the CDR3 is TGTACCAGCAGCCAAGTTAGGGGGGGCGAACAGTACTTC.